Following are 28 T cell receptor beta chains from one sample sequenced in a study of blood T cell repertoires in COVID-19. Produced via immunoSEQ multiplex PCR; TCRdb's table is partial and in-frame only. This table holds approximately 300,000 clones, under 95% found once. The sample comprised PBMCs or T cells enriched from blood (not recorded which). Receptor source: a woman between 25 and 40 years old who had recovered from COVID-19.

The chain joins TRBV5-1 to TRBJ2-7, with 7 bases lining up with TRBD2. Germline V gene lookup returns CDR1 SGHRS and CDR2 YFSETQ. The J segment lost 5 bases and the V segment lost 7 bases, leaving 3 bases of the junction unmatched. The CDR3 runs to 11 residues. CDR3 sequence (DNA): TGCGCCAGCTGGGGAGGGAACGAGCAGTACTTC. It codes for CASWGGNEQYF. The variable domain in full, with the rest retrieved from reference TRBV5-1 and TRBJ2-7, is KAGVTQTPRYLIKTRGQQVTLSCSPISGHRSVSWYQQTPGQGLQFLFEYFSETQRNKGNFPGRFSGRQFSNSRSEMNVSTLELGDSALYLCASWGGNEQYFGPGTRLTVT.

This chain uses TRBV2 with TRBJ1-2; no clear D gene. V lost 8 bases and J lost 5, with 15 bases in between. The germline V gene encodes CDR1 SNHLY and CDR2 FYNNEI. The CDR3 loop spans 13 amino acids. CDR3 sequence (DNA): TGTGCCAGCCAACCGGCGGAACCTTATGGCTACACCTTC. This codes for CASQPAEPYGYTF.

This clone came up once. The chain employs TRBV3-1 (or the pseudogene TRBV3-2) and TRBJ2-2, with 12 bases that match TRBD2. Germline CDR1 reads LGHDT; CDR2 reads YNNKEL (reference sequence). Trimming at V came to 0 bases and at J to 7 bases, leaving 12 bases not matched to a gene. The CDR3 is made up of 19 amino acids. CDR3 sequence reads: CASSQDPTTSGGRGGELFF. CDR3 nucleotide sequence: TGTGCCAGCAGCCAAGATCCCACGACTAGCGGGGGCAGAGGCGGGGAGCTGTTTTTT.

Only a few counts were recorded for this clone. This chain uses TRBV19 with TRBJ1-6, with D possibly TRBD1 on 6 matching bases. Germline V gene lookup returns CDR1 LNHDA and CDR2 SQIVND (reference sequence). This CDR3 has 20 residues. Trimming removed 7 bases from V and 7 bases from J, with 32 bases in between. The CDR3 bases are TGTGCCAGTAATTTACTCAGGGGAGCCGGACTTGTGGACTTGAATTCACCCCTCCACTTT. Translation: CASNLLRGAGLVDLNSPLHF.

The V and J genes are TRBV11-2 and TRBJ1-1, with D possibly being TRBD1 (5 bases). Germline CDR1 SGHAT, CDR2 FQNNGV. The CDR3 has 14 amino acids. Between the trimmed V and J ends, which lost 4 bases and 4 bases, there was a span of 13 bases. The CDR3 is CASSSRVGGTEAFF. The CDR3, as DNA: TGTGCCAGCAGCTCCAGGGTCGGGGGCACTGAAGCTTTCTTT.

The CDR3 DNA sequence: TGTGCCAGCAGTTTTAGGATTGGAGGGCAGGGCAATGAGCAGTTCTTC. It codes for CASSFRIGGQGNEQFF. The chain has TRBV28 and TRBJ2-1, with D tentatively TRBD2 (6 bases). This CDR3 is 16 amino acids long. Per germline, CDR1 MDHEN and CDR2 SYDVKM. V shed 3 bases and J shed 6 bases, with 18 bases lying between them.

In DNA, the CDR3 is TGTGCCAGCGCAAAACAGGGTCGAGGCAATGAGCAGTTCTTC. Amino acids: CASAKQGRGNEQFF. This chain uses TRBV3-1 (or the pseudogene TRBV3-2) with TRBJ2-1; possibly TRBD1 for D (6 bases). The V gene's germline CDR1 is LGHDT and CDR2 YNNKEL (reference sequence). The V gene lost 8 bases and the J gene lost 6 bases, with 17 bases spanning the gap. The CDR3 is 14 residues long.

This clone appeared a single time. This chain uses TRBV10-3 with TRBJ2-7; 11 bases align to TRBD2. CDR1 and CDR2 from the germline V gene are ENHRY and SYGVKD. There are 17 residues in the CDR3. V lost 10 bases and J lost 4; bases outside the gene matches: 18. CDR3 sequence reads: CATRPLAGEAPGYEQYF. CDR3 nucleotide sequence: TGTGCCACGCGCCCACTAGCGGGAGAGGCCCCTGGGTACGAGCAGTACTTC.

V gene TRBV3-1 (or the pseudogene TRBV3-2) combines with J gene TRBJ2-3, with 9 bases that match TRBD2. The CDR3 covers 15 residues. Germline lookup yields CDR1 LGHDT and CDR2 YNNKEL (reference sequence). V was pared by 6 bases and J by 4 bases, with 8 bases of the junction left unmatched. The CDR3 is CASSLRGGRADTQYF. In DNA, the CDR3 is TGTGCCAGCAGTCTGCGGGGGGGCCGTGCAGATACGCAGTATTTT.

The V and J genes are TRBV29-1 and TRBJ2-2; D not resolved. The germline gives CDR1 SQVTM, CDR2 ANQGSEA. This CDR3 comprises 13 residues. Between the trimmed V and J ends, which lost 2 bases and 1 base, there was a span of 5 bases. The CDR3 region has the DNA TGCAGCGTTGAATCAGGGAACACCGGGGAGCTGTTTTTT. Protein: CSVESGNTGELFF.

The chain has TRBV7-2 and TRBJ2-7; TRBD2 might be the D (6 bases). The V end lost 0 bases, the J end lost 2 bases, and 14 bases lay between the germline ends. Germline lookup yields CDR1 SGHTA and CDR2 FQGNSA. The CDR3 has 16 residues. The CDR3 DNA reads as TGTGCCAGCAGCTTAGCGGGTGACGGGAGTCCCTACGAGCAGTACTTC. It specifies CASSLAGDGSPYEQYF.

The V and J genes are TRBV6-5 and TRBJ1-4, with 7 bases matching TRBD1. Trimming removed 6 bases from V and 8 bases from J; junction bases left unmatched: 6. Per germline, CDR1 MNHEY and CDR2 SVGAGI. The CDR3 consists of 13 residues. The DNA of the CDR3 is TGTGCCAGCAGGCAACAGGGGAGGGAAAAACTGTTTTTT. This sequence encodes CASRQQGREKLFF.

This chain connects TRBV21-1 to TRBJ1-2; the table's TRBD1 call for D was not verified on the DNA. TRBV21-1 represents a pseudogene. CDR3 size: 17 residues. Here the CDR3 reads CASSSHGGQGLGYGYTF. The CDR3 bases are TGTGCCAGCAGCTCCCACGGTGGACAGGGGCTCGGCTATGGCTACACCTTC.

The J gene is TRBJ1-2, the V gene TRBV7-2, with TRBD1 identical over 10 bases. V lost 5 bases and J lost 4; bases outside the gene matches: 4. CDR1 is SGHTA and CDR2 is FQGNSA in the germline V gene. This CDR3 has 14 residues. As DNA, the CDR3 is TGTGCCAGCAGCAACCGACAGGGGGCCTATGGCTACACCTTC. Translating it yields CASSNRQGAYGYTF.

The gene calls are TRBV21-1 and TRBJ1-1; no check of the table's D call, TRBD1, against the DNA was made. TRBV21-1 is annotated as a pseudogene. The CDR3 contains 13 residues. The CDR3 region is CASTQGARTEAFF. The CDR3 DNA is TGTGCCAGCACACAGGGGGCGCGGACTGAAGCTTTCTTT.

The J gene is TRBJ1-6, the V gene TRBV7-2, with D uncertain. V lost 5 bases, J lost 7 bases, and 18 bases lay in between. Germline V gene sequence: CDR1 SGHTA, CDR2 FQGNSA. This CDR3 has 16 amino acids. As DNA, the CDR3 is TGTGCCAGCAGCCAACTAGGAGTAGGGAGCAATTCACCCCTCCACTTT. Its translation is CASSQLGVGSNSPLHF.

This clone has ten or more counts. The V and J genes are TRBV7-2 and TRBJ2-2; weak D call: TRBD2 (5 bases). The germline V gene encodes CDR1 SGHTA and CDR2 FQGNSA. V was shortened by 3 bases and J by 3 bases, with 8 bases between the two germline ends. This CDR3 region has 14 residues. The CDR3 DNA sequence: TGTGCCAGCAGCTTGGCTAGCCACACCGGGGAGCTGTTTTTT. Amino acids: CASSLASHTGELFF.

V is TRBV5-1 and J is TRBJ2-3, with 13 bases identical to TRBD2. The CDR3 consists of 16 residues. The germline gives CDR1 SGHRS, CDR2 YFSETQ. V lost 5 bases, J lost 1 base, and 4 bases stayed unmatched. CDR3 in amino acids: CASRGGTSGGTDTQYF. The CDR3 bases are TGCGCCAGCAGGGGAGGGACTAGCGGGGGCACAGATACGCAGTATTTT.

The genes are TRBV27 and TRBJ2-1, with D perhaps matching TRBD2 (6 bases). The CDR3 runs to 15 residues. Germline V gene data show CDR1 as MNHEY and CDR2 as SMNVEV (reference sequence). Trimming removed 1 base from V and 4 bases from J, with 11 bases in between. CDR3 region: CASSLLAGTYNEQFF. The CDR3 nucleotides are TGTGCCAGCAGTTTATTGGCGGGGACTTACAATGAGCAGTTCTTC.

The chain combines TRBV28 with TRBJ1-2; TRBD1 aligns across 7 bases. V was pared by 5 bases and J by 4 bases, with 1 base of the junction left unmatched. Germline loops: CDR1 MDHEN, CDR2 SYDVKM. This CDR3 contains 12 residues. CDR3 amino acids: CASSAGGYGYTF. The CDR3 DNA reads TGTGCCAGCAGTGCAGGGGGCTATGGCTACACCTTC.

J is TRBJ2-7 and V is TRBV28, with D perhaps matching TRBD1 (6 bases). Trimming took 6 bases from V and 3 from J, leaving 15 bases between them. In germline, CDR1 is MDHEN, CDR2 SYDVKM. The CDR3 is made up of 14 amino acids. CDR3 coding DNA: TGTGCCAGCAGCTATGACAGGCCCCTCTACGAGCAGTACTTC. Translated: CASSYDRPLYEQYF.

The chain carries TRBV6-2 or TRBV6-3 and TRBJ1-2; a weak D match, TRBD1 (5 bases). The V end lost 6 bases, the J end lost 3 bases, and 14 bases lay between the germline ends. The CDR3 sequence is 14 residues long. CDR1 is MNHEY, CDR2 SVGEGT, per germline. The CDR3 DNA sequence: TGTGCCAGCAGCCTTAGGGGAAAAGACTATGGCTACACCTTC. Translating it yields CASSLRGKDYGYTF.

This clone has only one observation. The CDR3 DNA reads TGTGCCAGCTCCCGGGCGACAGCTAACACTGAAGCTTTCTTT. This gives the protein CASSRATANTEAFF. The chain carries TRBV11-2 and TRBJ1-1, with D possibly being TRBD1 (5 bases). The V end was cut by 8 bases, the J end by 2 bases, with 15 bases between. The CDR3 has 14 residues. Germline CDR1 SGHAT, CDR2 FQNNGV.

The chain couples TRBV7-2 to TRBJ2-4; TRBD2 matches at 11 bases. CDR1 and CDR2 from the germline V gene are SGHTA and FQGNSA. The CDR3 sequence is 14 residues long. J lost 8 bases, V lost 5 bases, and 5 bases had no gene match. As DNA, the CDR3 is TGTGCCAGCAGCCTACTAGCGGGAGCGGACATTCAGTACTTC. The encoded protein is CASSLLAGADIQYF.

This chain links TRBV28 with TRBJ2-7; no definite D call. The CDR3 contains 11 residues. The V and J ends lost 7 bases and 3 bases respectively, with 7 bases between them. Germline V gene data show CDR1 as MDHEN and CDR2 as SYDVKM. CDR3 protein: CASMENYEQYF. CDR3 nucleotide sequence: TGTGCCAGCATGGAGAACTACGAGCAGTACTTC.

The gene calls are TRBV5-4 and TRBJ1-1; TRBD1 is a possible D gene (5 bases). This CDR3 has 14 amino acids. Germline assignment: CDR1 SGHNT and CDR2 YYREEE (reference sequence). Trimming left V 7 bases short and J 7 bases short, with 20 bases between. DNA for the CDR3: TGTGCCAGCTCCCAAGGGGACTTAGGCGTTGAAGCTTTCTTT. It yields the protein CASSQGDLGVEAFF.

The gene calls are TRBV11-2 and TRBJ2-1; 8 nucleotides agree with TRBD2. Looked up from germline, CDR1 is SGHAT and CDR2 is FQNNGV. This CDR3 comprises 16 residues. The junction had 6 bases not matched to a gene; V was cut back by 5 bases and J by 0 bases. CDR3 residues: CASSPGGASSYNEQFF. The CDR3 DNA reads TGTGCCAGCAGCCCGGGGGGGGCTAGCTCCTACAATGAGCAGTTCTTC.

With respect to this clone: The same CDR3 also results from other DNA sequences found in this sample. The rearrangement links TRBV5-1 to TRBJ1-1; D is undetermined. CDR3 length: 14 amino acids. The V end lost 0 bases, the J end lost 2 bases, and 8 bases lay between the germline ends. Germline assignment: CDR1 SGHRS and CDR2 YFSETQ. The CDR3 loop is CASSLARVNTEAFF. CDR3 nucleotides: TGCGCCAGCAGCTTGGCGAGGGTCAACACTGAAGCTTTCTTT. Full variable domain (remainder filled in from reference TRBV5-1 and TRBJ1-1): KAGVTQTPRYLIKTRGQQVTLSCSPISGHRSVSWYQQTPGQGLQFLFEYFSETQRNKGNFPGRFSGRQFSNSRSEMNVSTLELGDSALYLCASSLARVNTEAFFGQGTRLTVV.